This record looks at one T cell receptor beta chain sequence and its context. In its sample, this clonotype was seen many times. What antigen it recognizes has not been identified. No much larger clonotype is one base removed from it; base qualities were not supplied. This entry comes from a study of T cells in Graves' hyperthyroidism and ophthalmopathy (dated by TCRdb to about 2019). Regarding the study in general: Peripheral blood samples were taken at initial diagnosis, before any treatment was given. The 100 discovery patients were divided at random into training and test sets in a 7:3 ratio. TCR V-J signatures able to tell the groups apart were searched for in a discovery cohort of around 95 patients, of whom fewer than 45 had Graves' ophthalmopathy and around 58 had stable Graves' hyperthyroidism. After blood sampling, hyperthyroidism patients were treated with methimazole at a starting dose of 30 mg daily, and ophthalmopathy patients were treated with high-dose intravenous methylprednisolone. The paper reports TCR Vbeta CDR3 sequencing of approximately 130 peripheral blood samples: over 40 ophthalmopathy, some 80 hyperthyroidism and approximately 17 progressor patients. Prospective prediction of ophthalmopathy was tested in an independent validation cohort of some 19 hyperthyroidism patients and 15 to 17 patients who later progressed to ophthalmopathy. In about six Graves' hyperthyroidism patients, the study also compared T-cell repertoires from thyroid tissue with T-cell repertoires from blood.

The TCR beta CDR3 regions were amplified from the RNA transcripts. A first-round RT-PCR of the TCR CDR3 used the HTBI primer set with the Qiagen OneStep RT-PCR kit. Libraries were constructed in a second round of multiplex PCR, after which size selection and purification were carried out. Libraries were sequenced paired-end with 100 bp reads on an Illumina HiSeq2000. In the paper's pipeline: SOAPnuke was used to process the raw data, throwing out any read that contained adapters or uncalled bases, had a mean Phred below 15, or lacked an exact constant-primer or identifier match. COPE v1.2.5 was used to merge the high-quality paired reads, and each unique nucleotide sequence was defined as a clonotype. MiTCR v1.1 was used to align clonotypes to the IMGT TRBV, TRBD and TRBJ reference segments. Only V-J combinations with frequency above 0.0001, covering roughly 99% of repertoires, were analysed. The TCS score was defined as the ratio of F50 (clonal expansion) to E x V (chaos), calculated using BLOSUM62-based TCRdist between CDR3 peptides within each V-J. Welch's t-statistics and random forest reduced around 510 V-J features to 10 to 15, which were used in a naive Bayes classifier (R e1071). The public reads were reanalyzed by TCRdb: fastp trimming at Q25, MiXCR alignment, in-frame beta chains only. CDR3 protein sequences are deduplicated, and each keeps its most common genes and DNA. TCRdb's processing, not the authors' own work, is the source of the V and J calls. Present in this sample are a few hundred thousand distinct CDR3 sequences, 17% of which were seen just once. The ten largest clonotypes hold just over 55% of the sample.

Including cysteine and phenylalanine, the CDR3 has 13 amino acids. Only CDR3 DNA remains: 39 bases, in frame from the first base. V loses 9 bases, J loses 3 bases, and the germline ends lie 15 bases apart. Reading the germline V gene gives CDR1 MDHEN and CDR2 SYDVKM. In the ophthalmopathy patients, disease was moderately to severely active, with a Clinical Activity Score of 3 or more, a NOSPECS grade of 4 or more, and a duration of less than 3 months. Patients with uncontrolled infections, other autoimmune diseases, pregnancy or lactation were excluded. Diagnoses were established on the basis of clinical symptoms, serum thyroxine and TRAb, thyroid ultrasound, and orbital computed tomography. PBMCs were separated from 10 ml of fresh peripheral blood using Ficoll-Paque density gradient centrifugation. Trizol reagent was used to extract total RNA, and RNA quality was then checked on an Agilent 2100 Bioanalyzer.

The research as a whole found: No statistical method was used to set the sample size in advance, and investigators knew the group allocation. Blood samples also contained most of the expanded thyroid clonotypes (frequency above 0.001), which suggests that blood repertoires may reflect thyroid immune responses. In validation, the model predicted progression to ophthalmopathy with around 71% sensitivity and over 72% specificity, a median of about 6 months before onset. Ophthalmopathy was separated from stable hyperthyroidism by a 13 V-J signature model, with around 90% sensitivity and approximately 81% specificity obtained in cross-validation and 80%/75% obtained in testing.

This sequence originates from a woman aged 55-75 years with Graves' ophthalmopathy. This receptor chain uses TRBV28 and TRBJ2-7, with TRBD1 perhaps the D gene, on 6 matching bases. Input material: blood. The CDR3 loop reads CASLSGANYEQYF. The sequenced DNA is TGTGCCAGTCTATCAGGGGCCAACTACGAGCAGTACTTC. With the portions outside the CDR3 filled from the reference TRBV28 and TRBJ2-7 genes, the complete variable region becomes DVKVTQSSRYLVKRTGEKVFLECVQDMDHENMFWYRQDPGLGLRLIYFSYDVKMKEKGDIPEGYSVSREKKERFSLILESASTNQTSMYLCASLSGANYEQYFGPGTRLTVT.